This T cell receptor beta chain was obtained from a study of T cell responses to AZD1222 COVID-19 vaccine. Notes on the study in general: Sampled repertoires all dated from after the peak T cell response. Across the whole spike, CD4 TCRs peaked at regions 160-218 and 743-854. The donor group comprised mostly white British people and more females; the analysis possibly underestimated clonal diversity.

The assay was immunoSEQ multiplex PCR, and TCRdb's table has in-frame clones only and misses some. Of approximately 140,000 clones listed, approximately 89% are singletons. A word on this clone: The antigen remains unidentified.

The CDR3 is made up of 14 amino acids. V lost 3 bases and J 2 bases, leaving 11 bases between the germline ends. The germline V gene has CDR1 LGHNA and CDR2 YSLEER. The rearrangement links TRBV4-3 to TRBJ2-7; the D gene is possibly TRBD2 (5 bases). The sample was peripheral blood, taken on day 0 of AZD1222 vaccination. This sequence originates from an adult in good health. In DNA form, the CDR3 reads TGCGCCAGCAGCCATGGGAGCGGCCCCTACGAGCAGTACTTC. Translating it yields CASSHGSGPYEQYF.